This is a list of T cell receptor beta chains from one sample in a study of cytomegalovirus exposure and HLA in healthy donors. The method was immunoSEQ multiplex PCR; TCRdb's version includes in-frame clones alone and lacks a portion of them. This table has roughly 120,000 clones, about 80% appearing once. Input material: PBMCs. All receptors come from a human donor in good health. CDR3s include the opening cysteine and the closing phenylalanine or tryptophan. The D gene is left open where the match is weak. Where a row states a size, it is once, few, many or the class of an expanded clone; other rows omit it.

d_gene: NA; abundance: few; j_gene: TRBJ1-1; v_gene: TRBV28; len: 15; CDR3aa: CATFGLLTPNTEAFF; CDR3nt: TGTGCCACCTTTGGGCTATTAACACCGAACACTGAAGCTTTCTTT
d_gene: TRBD2; abundance: NA; j_gene: TRBJ2-1; v_gene: TRBV5-1; len: 18; CDR3aa: CASSLASALAGGRNEQFF; CDR3nt: TGCGCCAGCAGCTTGGCCTCCGCTCTAGCGGGGGGGCGAAATGAGCAGTTCTTC
d_gene: TRBD1; abundance: NA; j_gene: TRBJ1-1; v_gene: TRBV9; len: 14; CDR3aa: CASSVTGGRTEAFF; CDR3nt: TGTGCCAGCAGCGTAACAGGGGGCAGGACTGAAGCTTTCTTT
d_gene: TRBD2; abundance: few; j_gene: TRBJ2-7; v_gene: TRBV19; len: 14; CDR3aa: CASTPGGSSYEQYF; CDR3nt: TGTGCCAGTACTCCCGGGGGGTCCTCCTACGAGCAGTACTTC
d_gene: NA; abundance: NA; j_gene: TRBJ1-1; v_gene: TRBV7-9; len: 12; CDR3aa: CASSFGLTEAFF; CDR3nt: TGTGCCAGCAGCTTTGGGCTGACTGAAGCTTTCTTT
d_gene: TRBD2; abundance: NA; j_gene: TRBJ2-7; v_gene: TRBV10-1; len: 14; CDR3aa: CASSESGNGYEQYF; CDR3nt: TGCGCCAGCAGTGAGAGCGGGAATGGGTACGAGCAGTACTTC
d_gene: NA; abundance: NA; j_gene: TRBJ1-6; v_gene: TRBV5-4; len: 15; CDR3aa: CASSMGFGANSPLHF; CDR3nt: TGTGCCAGCTCCATGGGGTTTGGGGCTAATTCACCCCTCCACTTT
d_gene: NA; abundance: NA; j_gene: TRBJ2-1; v_gene: TRBV4-2; len: 16; CDR3aa: CASSQESPGIYNEQFF; CDR3nt: TGTGCCAGCAGCCAAGAGTCCCCCGGGATCTACAATGAGCAGTTCTTC
d_gene: NA; abundance: NA; j_gene: TRBJ2-7; v_gene: TRBV4-3; len: 14; CDR3aa: CASSQEDSNYEQYF; CDR3nt: TGCGCCAGCAGCCAAGAGGACAGTAACTACGAGCAGTACTTC
d_gene: TRBD2; abundance: NA; j_gene: TRBJ2-1; v_gene: TRBV7-6; len: 17; CDR3aa: CASVRGGGIPGGDEQFF; CDR3nt: TGTGCCAGCGTGAGGGGCGGGGGAATTCCGGGGGGGGATGAGCAGTTCTTC
d_gene: TRBD1; abundance: once; j_gene: TRBJ1-2; v_gene: TRBV7-2; len: 15; CDR3aa: CASSLAPQGASGYTF; CDR3nt: TGTGCCAGCAGCTTAGCCCCACAGGGGGCGTCCGGCTACACCTTC